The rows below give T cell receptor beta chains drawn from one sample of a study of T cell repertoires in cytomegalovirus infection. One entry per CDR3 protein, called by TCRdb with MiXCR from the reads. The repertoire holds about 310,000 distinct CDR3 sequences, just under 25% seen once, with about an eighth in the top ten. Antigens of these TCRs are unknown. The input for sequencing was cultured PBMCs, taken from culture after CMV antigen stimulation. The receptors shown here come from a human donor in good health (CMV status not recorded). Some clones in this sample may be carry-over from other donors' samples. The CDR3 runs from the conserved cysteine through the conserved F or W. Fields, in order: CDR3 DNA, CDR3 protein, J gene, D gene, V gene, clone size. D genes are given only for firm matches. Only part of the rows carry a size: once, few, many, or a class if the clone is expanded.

TGTGCCAGCAGCTTATTAGCCAGAAGTAGCACAGATACGCAGTATTTT,CASSLLARSSTDTQYF,TRBJ2-3,.,TRBV7-2,.
TGCGCCAGCAGCCAAGCTAGGGGTCAGAACTATGGCTACACCTTC,CASSQARGQNYGYTF,TRBJ1-2,.,TRBV4-1,few
TGTGCCTCAGGAGGTAGCGGGAGCCATGAGCAGTTCTTC,CASGGSGSHEQFF,TRBJ2-1,TRBD2,TRBV19,.
TGTGCCAGTAGGCGTAGTGTCCAATCGACTTCACCCCTCCACTTT,CASRRSVQSTSPLHF,TRBJ1-6,.,TRBV19,.
TGTGCCAGCAGCTTAGGTTATCGGGAAGCTGGGGCCAACGTCCTGACTTTC,CASSLGYREAGANVLTF,TRBJ2-6,.,TRBV11-2,.
TGTGCCAGCAGCCCGGGACCACGATCCTACAATGAGCAGTTCTTC,CASSPGPRSYNEQFF,TRBJ2-1,.,TRBV12-3/TRBV12-4,many
TGTGCCAGCAGCCCATCTGGACTAGCGGGGAGACTCCCCGAGACCCAGTACTTC,CASSPSGLAGRLPETQYF,TRBJ2-5,TRBD2,TRBV4-2,few
TGTGCCAGCAGCCGACGGGACAGTGAAAAACTGTTTTTT,CASSRRDSEKLFF,TRBJ1-4,TRBD1,TRBV7-2,.
TGTGCCAGCAGCTTAGGGATACAGGGCTCGAACTATGGCTACACCTTC,CASSLGIQGSNYGYTF,TRBJ1-2,.,TRBV7-2,few
TGCAGTGCTCGGGAGGGGTATTCCTACGAGCAGTACTTC,CSAREGYSYEQYF,TRBJ2-7,TRBD2,TRBV20-1,.
TGTGCCAGCAGTTACGGGCTAGCGTCAAGAGAGACCCAGTACTTC,CASSYGLASRETQYF,TRBJ2-5,.,TRBV6-2/TRBV6-3,.
TGTGCCAGCAGTAAGGGCCACGAGCAGTTCTTC,CASSKGHEQFF,TRBJ2-1,.,TRBV27,.
TGTGCCAGTAGTCTGACAGGGGGTGAAGCTTTCTTT,CASSLTGGEAFF,TRBJ1-1,TRBD1,TRBV19,.
TGTGCCACCAGTGATTCGACAGGGTTCGACGAGCAGTACTTC,CATSDSTGFDEQYF,TRBJ2-7,TRBD1,TRBV24-1,few
TGTGCCAGCAGTCAATCCGGACAGGGAACTGAAGCTTTCTTT,CASSQSGQGTEAFF,TRBJ1-1,TRBD1,TRBV12-3/TRBV12-4,few
TGTGCCAGCAGACTTTGGAGGGGGACGAATGAGCAGTTCTTC,CASRLWRGTNEQFF,TRBJ2-1,.,TRBV6-2/TRBV6-3,.
TGTGCCAGCAGCTTAGGGAGGGAACTAAAAGGCTACACCTTC,CASSLGRELKGYTF,TRBJ1-2,.,TRBV7-2,.
TGTGCCAGCAGTCCGAGGGGGAGCGGAACAAACAATGAGCAGTTCTTC,CASSPRGSGTNNEQFF,TRBJ2-1,.,TRBV27,.
TGTGCCAGCAGCCAAGGGATAAGCGGGACGAACACCGGGGAGCTGTTTTTT,CASSQGISGTNTGELFF,TRBJ2-2,TRBD2,TRBV4-2,few
TGTGCCAGCAGAAACCGGGGGGCTTTTACTGAAGCTTTCTTT,CASRNRGAFTEAFF,TRBJ1-1,.,TRBV6-1,few
TGTGCCAGCAGCTTAGGAGGACTAGCGGGCACAGATACGCAGTATTTT,CASSLGGLAGTDTQYF,TRBJ2-3,TRBD2,TRBV7-2,many
TGTGCCAGCAGTTTCTTCCGCACAGATACGCAGTATTTT,CASSFFRTDTQYF,TRBJ2-3,.,TRBV27,few
TGTGCCAGCAGCCGGGGGGGGGCTGACAGAAACTATGGCTACACCTTC,CASSRGGADRNYGYTF,TRBJ1-2,.,TRBV7-2,.
TGTGCCAGCAGCTTAGGGTCCGCGGGAGGGCGAGAGACCCAGTACTTC,CASSLGSAGGRETQYF,TRBJ2-5,TRBD2,TRBV7-2,many
TGTGCCAGCAGCCCCGGGAGTGGGGGGAGCTCCTACGAGCAGTACTTC,CASSPGSGGSSYEQYF,TRBJ2-7,.,TRBV7-9,.
TGTGCCAGCAGCTTAGGGGCTAGCGGGTTCTCTGAGCAGTTCTTC,CASSLGASGFSEQFF,TRBJ2-1,TRBD2,TRBV7-2,many
TGTGCCAGCAGTTATCAGCGGAATCAGTTCTTC,CASSYQRNQFF,TRBJ2-1,.,TRBV6-2/TRBV6-3,few
TGTGCCAGCAGCGTAGGCTTGGAGGGAGAGACCCAGTACTTC,CASSVGLEGETQYF,TRBJ2-5,.,TRBV9,few
TGTGCCAGCAGCGGGGGGGGTAGCTCTGGGGCCAACGTCCTGACTTTC,CASSGGGSSGANVLTF,TRBJ2-6,TRBD2,TRBV7-8,.
TGCAGTGCCCAGTCGCAGGTATCCTACAATGAGCAGTTCTTC,CSAQSQVSYNEQFF,TRBJ2-1,.,TRBV20-1,.
TGTGCCAGCAGCCCGCCGGGACAAAGCAATCAGCCCCAGCATTTT,CASSPPGQSNQPQHF,TRBJ1-5,.,TRBV7-2,.
TGTGCCAGCAGCTTAGAGTTTTTGGGTTTAGGAGACTATGGCTACACCTTC,CASSLEFLGLGDYGYTF,TRBJ1-2,.,TRBV7-2,few
TGTGCCAGCCGACAGGGCACTCGACAATTCAACAAAAACAGCACAGATACGCAGTATTTT,CASRQGTRQFNKNSTDTQYF,TRBJ2-3,TRBD1,TRBV7-9,few
TGTGCCAGCAGCCAAGAGGGAACTAGCGGGGGCCCACACATTCAGTACTTC,CASSQEGTSGGPHIQYF,TRBJ2-4,TRBD2,TRBV4-2,.
TGTGCCAGTAGTATTCGGGGAAAAGGCACTGAAGCTTTCTTT,CASSIRGKGTEAFF,TRBJ1-1,.,TRBV19,once
TGTGCCAGCAGTTTAGTAGCGAGCGAGACCCAGTACTTC,CASSLVASETQYF,TRBJ2-5,.,TRBV12-3/TRBV12-4,few
TGTGCCAGTAGTTCCCGAGCGGGAGTCTACAATGAGCAGTTCTTC,CASSSRAGVYNEQFF,TRBJ2-1,TRBD2,TRBV19,few
TGTGCCAACCAGCGGGGGTACAATGAGCAGTTCTTC,CANQRGYNEQFF,TRBJ2-1,TRBD2,TRBV6-4,few
TGTGCCAGCAGGAGAGCAGGGGAACCCCAGCATTTT,CASRRAGEPQHF,TRBJ1-5,.,TRBV12-3/TRBV12-4,many
TGTGCCAGCAGCTTAGGACAGGGTCTCGTTTCTTTCTTT,CASSLGQGLVSFF,TRBJ1-1,TRBD1,TRBV7-8,few
TGTGCCAGCAGTTACCTGGGCACGGATTCGGAGACCCAGTACTTC,CASSYLGTDSETQYF,TRBJ2-5,.,TRBV6-6,once
TGTGCCAGCGGGGCAGTCCATAATGAAAAACTGTTTTTT,CASGAVHNEKLFF,TRBJ1-4,.,TRBV28,.
TGTGCCAGCAGTTTTTCCCAAGGGAATGAAGCTTTCTTT,CASSFSQGNEAFF,TRBJ1-1,.,TRBV12-3/TRBV12-4,.
TGTGCCTTCCGAGGGCCGTTGAACACTGAAGCTTTCTTT,CAFRGPLNTEAFF,TRBJ1-1,.,TRBV30,.
TGTGCCATCACCCCCGGAAGCGGCTCATCCCCTTACGAGCAGTACTTC,CAITPGSGSSPYEQYF,TRBJ2-7,.,TRBV10-3,once
TGTGCCAGCAGCCAGTACAGGGGGCCAACTGGAAACACCATATATTTT,CASSQYRGPTGNTIYF,TRBJ1-3,TRBD1,TRBV7-9,many
TGTGCCAGCAGTGAAGGATCGGTAGAGACCCAGTACTTC,CASSEGSVETQYF,TRBJ2-5,.,TRBV6-1,many
TGTGCCATCAAAGCGGGAGACCGCTACAATGAGCAGTTCTTC,CAIKAGDRYNEQFF,TRBJ2-1,TRBD2,TRBV10-3,few
TGTGCCATCAGTGAGGCAGGGGAATTCTACGAGCAGTACTTC,CAISEAGEFYEQYF,TRBJ2-7,.,TRBV10-3,.
TGTGCCAGCAGCTTGGCTATGCGGGAGAGTTATGAGCAGTTCTTC,CASSLAMRESYEQFF,TRBJ2-1,TRBD2,TRBV5-6,.
TGTGCCAGCAGCTTGGCTGTACAAGGCAATCAGCCCCAGCATTTT,CASSLAVQGNQPQHF,TRBJ1-5,.,TRBV7-2,many
TGTGCCAGCAGTACCGGGACTAGCGAGGCCGGGGAGCTGTTTTTT,CASSTGTSEAGELFF,TRBJ2-2,TRBD2,TRBV6-2/TRBV6-3,few
TGTGCCAGCAGCCCCCGAGCAGATACGCAGTATTTT,CASSPRADTQYF,TRBJ2-3,.,TRBV11-1,many
TGTGCCAGCAGCTTTAGACAGGAGCAGTACTTC,CASSFRQEQYF,TRBJ2-7,.,TRBV7-9,many
TGTGCCAGCAGTGGGGAGACAGGGGGTGTTCAGCCCCAGCATTTT,CASSGETGGVQPQHF,TRBJ1-5,TRBD1,TRBV6-1,few
TGTGCCAGCAGCCAAGGGACTAGAGGTTACGGGGAGCAGTTCTTC,CASSQGTRGYGEQFF,TRBJ2-1,TRBD2,TRBV7-2,many
TGTGCCAGCAGAGAGGGGGTCTTGAACACCGGGGAGCTGTTTTTT,CASREGVLNTGELFF,TRBJ2-2,.,TRBV2,few
TGTGCCAGCAGCTTCCCCCGGACAGGCACTCGGGACACAGATACGCAGTATTTT,CASSFPRTGTRDTDTQYF,TRBJ2-3,TRBD1,TRBV7-8,many
TGTGCCAGCAGCTTCTACGGGAACAATGAGCAGTTCTTC,CASSFYGNNEQFF,TRBJ2-1,.,TRBV5-4,.